This section outlines one T cell receptor beta chain sequence together with its context. Sequenced by immunoSEQ multiplex PCR; TCRdb stores in-frame clones only, minus some. The sample shows approximately 7,000 clones, about four fifths of them seen only once. This sample was included in a study of control samples from healthy donors and cancer patients. The sequenced material came from PBMCs. This clonotype originated in a man in his sixties or seventies with lung cancer.

CDR3 in DNA: TGTGCCAGCAGAAAAGGACGGAATAGCAATCAGCCCCAGCATTTT. Encoded protein: CASRKGRNSNQPQHF. The rearrangement joins TRBV28 to TRBJ1-5; no clear D. This CDR3 contains 15 residues. The V end was cut by 6 bases, the J end by 0 bases, with 12 bases between. Looked up from germline, CDR1 is MDHEN and CDR2 is SYDVKM.